These 2 T cell receptor beta chains were all obtained from the same sample, sequenced in a study of graft-versus-host responses after intestinal transplantation. Antigens for these TCRs are unknown. Sequenced by immunoSEQ multiplex PCR; TCRdb stores in-frame clones only, minus some. The table has tens of thousands of clones, 89% seen once; the top ten hold roughly 2.5%. The specimen comprised unstimulated CD8+ T cells sorted from spleen or lymph node cells, sampled before intestinal transplant. Every receptor here comes from a human donor who received an intestinal transplant.

This sequence joins TRBV19 and TRBJ1-5; D is perhaps TRBD1 (5 bases). Looked up from germline, CDR1 is LNHDA and CDR2 is SQIVND (reference sequence). The V and J ends lost 3 bases and 6 bases respectively, with 15 bases between them. This CDR3 has 15 residues. As DNA, the CDR3 is TGTGCCAGTAGTATGTGGAGAGGGGAGGCTCAGCCCCAGCATTTT. This encodes CASSMWRGEAQPQHF.

V gene TRBV10-3 combines with J gene TRBJ2-7; D not certain. Germline V CDR1 and CDR2: ENHRY, SYGVKD. The CDR3 extends over 15 amino acids. The V gene lost 0 bases and the J gene lost 1 base, with 10 bases spanning the gap. The chain's CDR3 is CAISESTDSSYEQYF. CDR3 coding DNA: TGTGCCATCAGTGAGTCTACAGATTCTTCCTACGAGCAGTACTTC.